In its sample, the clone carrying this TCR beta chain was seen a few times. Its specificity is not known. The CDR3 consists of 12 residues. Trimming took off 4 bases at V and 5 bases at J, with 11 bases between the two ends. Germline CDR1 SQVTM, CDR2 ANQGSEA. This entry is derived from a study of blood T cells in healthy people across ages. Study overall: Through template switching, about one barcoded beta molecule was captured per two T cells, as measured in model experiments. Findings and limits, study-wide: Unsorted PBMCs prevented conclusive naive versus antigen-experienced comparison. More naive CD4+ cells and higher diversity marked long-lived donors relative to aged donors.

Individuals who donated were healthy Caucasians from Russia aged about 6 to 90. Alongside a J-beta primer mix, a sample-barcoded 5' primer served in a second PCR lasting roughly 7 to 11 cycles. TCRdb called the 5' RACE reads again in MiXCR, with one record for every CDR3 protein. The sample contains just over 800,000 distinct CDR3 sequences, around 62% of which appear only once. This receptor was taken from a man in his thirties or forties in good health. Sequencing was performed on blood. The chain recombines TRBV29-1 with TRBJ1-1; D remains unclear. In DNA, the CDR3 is TGCAGCGTTGTCCCCCGGGAAACTGAAGCTTTCTTT. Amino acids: CSVVPRETEAFF.